The clone carrying this T cell receptor (beta chain) appeared many times. This sample stems from a study of tumor-infiltrating lymphocytes in primary liver carcinoma. The CDR3 contains 14 residues. V was cut by 6 bases and J by 5 bases, with 17 bases left in between. Germline assignment: CDR1 SGHRS and CDR2 YFSETQ. cDNA specific to TCR beta was made from 500 to 650 ng of total RNA, with a constant-region primer employed for priming. Slightly modified ARM-PCR served as the procedure for the TCR beta libraries. These libraries came from three rounds of nested multiplex PCR. Running 10 cycles apiece, the first two PCR rounds relied on TRBV1-TRBV30 forward primers together with a C-beta reverse primer. Using its own MiXCR run on the multiplex PCR reads, TCRdb lists one record per CDR3 protein. The data contain tens of thousands of distinct CDR3 sequences, 60% to 75% of them singletons. Unsorted bulk tissue (roughly 19-31 mg) underwent RNA and DNA co-extraction. Patients showed chronic HBV infection and an absence of prior treatment.

V usage is TRBV5-1 and J usage is TRBJ1-2, with D perhaps matching TRBD1 (5 bases). This clonotype was obtained from a man aged 40-49 years with primary liver carcinoma and hepatitis B virus infection. Material for sequencing was liver tumor tissue from sampling region 1. Subset of the sample: tumor region T1, superior pole. This CDR3 reads CASTPEGALYGYTF. The CDR3 DNA is TGCGCCAGCACGCCTGAAGGGGCGTTATATGGCTACACCTTC.